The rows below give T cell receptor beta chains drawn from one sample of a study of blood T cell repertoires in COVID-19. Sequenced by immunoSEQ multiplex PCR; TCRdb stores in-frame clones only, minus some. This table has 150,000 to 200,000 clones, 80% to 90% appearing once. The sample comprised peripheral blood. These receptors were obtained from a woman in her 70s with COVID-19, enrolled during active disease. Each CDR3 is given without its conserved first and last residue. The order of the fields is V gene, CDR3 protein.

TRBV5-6 ASSLTGAGNTIY
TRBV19 ASSTLVGGSGEQY
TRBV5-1 ASSQWQGANSPLH
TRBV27 ASSFRAGEFDEQY
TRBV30 FERGSNTGELF
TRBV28 ASSEGTDSNYGYT
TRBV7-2 ASSSTGPIGELF
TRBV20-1 SASSGSVTEAF
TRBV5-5 ASILTGTSGNTIY
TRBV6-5 ASIEHIPTNEKLF
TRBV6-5 ASSIGTGVEKLF
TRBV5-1 ASRLGGQAYGETQY
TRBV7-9 ASSLVPRQQTSYEQY
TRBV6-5 ASSRGGTGVTEAF
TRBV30 AWSVSGGPYEQY
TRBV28 ASSLLEERQPQH
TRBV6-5 ASSYSRGRGGETQY
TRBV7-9 ASSSGLAGDSQETQY
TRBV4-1 ASSPTGGYQTIY
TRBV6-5 ASSQNRATEAF